One and the same sample provided the 23 T cell receptor beta chains below, sequenced in a study of post-analysis software for immune sequencing data. Study-wide findings and caveats: A handful of TRBV segments appeared more often in patients than in controls, and TRBV5-6, TRBV5-1 and TRBV20-1 were among these.

Their antigens are not known. The TCR beta cDNA libraries contained unique molecular identifiers. TCRdb itself ran the PCR reads through MiXCR, one entry per CDR3 protein. The table shows hundreds of thousands of distinct CDR3 sequences, with 25% to 30% occurring only once. The source material was blood. The source of these receptors is a girl between 5 and 17 years old with multiple sclerosis.

The rearrangement joins TRBV20-1 to TRBJ2-5; D may be TRBD1 (5 bases). The CDR3 length is 14 residues. Germline V lookup: CDR1 DFQATT, CDR2 SNEGSKA (reference sequence). Trimming removed 6 bases from V and 11 bases from J, with 25 bases in between. The CDR3 DNA reads TGCAGTGCCCGGCTGGGGCGGAGCGACAATGAGCAGTACTTC. Protein product: CSARLGRSDNEQYF.

The rearrangement links TRBV6-1 to TRBJ2-7; a possible D gene is TRBD1 (6 bases). V gave up 3 bases and J gave up 3 bases, with 9 bases separating them. CDR1 and CDR2 (germline): MNHNS, SASEGT. The CDR3 runs to 13 residues. CDR3 sequence (DNA): TGTGCCAGCAGTGACGGACAGAGCTACGAGCAGTACTTC. The encoded protein is CASSDGQSYEQYF.

The CDR3: CASSLAMGGDTEAFF. The CDR3 DNA reads as TGCGCCAGCAGCTTGGCCATGGGGGGCGACACTGAAGCTTTCTTT. The rearrangement uses TRBV5-1 and TRBJ1-1; TRBD1 might be the D (6 bases). CDR3 size: 15 residues. Deletions cut 0 bases from V and 3 bases from J, with 12 bases between. In germline, CDR1 is SGHRS, CDR2 YFSETQ.

This clonotype was counted a few times. The J gene is TRBJ2-2, the V gene TRBV5-1, with D uncertain. This CDR3 is 16 amino acids long. V dropped 0 bases and J dropped 1 base, with 10 bases sitting between them. Germline V gene sequence: CDR1 SGHRS, CDR2 YFSETQ. CDR3 in amino acids: CASSLGFRLNTGELFF. The CDR3 DNA sequence: TGCGCCAGCAGCTTGGGTTTCAGGCTGAACACCGGGGAGCTGTTTTTT.

This chain joins TRBV24-1 and TRBJ1-2; no clear D. Looked up from germline, CDR1 is KGHDR and CDR2 is SFDVKD. Trimming took 2 bases from V and 8 from J, leaving 5 bases between them. The length of the CDR3 is 11 residues. The CDR3 DNA reads as TGTGCCACCAGTGATTCATTGGGCTACACCTTC. This translates into CATSDSLGYTF.

The V and J genes are TRBV28 and TRBJ2-1; tentatively, D is TRBD1 (5 bases). V shed 4 bases and J shed 0 bases, with 10 bases lying between them. Germline CDR1 MDHEN, CDR2 SYDVKM. The CDR3 sequence is 15 residues long. For the CDR3, the DNA is TGTGCCAGCAGTTCTGACAGAGCCTCCTACAATGAGCAGTTCTTC. Amino acids: CASSSDRASYNEQFF.

This clonotype was observed many times. V usage is TRBV7-2 and J usage is TRBJ2-6; D unclear. The length of the CDR3 is 16 residues. Germline V gives CDR1 SGHTA, CDR2 FQGNSA. The V end was cut by 0 bases, the J end by 1 base, with 7 bases between. In DNA form, the CDR3 reads TGTGCCAGCAGCTTAGCTGTCGGTTCTGGGGCCAACGTCCTGACTTTC. Its protein is CASSLAVGSGANVLTF.

The V and J genes are TRBV6-2 or TRBV6-3 and TRBJ2-6; D is uncertain. The CDR3 is 15 residues long. Per the germline V gene, CDR1 is MNHEY and CDR2 is SVGEGT. V was pared by 8 bases and J by 3 bases, with 14 bases between. The DNA of the CDR3 is TGTGCCAGCGGATCTCCCCAATATGGGGCCAACGTCCTGACTTTC. Encoded protein: CASGSPQYGANVLTF.

The rearrangement joins TRBV9 to TRBJ2-5; no definite D call. The CDR3 runs 15 residues. The germline gives CDR1 SGDLS, CDR2 YYNGEE. The germline V and J ends were trimmed by 1 base and 3 bases, with 13 bases remaining between them. CDR3 loop: CASSVRVGVEETQYF. CDR3 DNA: TGTGCCAGCAGCGTACGGGTCGGAGTCGAAGAGACCCAGTACTTC. The full variable domain, completed using reference TRBV9 and TRBJ2-5, is DSGVTQTPKHLITATGQRVTLRCSPRSGDLSVYWYQQSLDQGLQFLIQYYNGEERAKGNILERFSAQQFPDLHSELNLSSLELGDSALYFCASSVRVGVEETQYFGPGTRLLVL.

This clonotype was picked up a small number of times. This chain uses TRBV6-2 or TRBV6-3 with TRBJ2-3; D is possibly TRBD1 (6 bases). The germline gives CDR1 MNHEY, CDR2 SVGEGT. V was cut by 7 bases and J by 4 bases, with 12 bases left in between. This CDR3 is 13 amino acids long. This CDR3 is CASIRTVADTQYF. The DNA of the CDR3 is TGTGCCAGCATCCGGACAGTCGCAGATACGCAGTATTTT.

V and J are TRBV6-2 or TRBV6-3 and TRBJ2-3; possibly TRBD1 for D (5 bases). The CDR3 length is 15 residues. Germline V CDR1 and CDR2: MNHEY, SVGEGT. V lost 6 bases to trimming and J lost 1 base, with 14 bases between them. The CDR3 reads CASRPQGPRTDTQYF. The CDR3 nucleotides are TGTGCCAGCAGGCCGCAGGGTCCCCGCACAGATACGCAGTATTTT.

V is TRBV11-2 and J is TRBJ1-5, with a weak D call TRBD1 (5 bases). Trimming took 5 bases from V and 2 from J, leaving 10 bases between them. The germline gives CDR1 SGHAT, CDR2 FQNNGV. The CDR3 runs to 14 residues. CDR3 amino acids: CASSAIRGNQPQHF. CDR3 coding DNA: TGTGCCAGCAGCGCAATCAGGGGCAATCAGCCCCAGCATTTT.

This clonotype came up a few times. V usage is TRBV28 and J usage is TRBJ2-2, with no clear D. The CDR3 spans 13 residues. Looked up from germline, CDR1 is MDHEN and CDR2 is SYDVKM. Trimming stripped 2 bases from V and 4 bases from J, with 5 bases between. Here the CDR3 reads CASSLEATGELFF. The DNA for the CDR3 is TGTGCCAGCAGTTTAGAGGCCACCGGGGAGCTGTTTTTT.

This clonotype occurred a few times. The chain joins TRBV11-2 to TRBJ2-5, with a tentative D call TRBD2 (7 bases). The CDR3 extends over 16 amino acids. CDR1 is SGHAT, CDR2 FQNNGV, per germline. Between the trimmed V and J ends, which lost 5 bases and 2 bases, there was a span of 18 bases. In nucleotides, the CDR3 is TGTGCCAGCAGCGGTAGGCTGCGGGGGCCGCAAGAGACCCAGTACTTC. Amino acids: CASSGRLRGPQETQYF.

The chain is built from TRBV4-1 and TRBJ2-3, with 7 positions matching TRBD1. Trimming removed 4 bases from V and 6 bases from J; junction bases left unmatched: 13. This CDR3 has 16 amino acids. The germline V gene has CDR1 MGHRA and CDR2 YSYEKL. The CDR3 loop is CASSPGQALFSDTQYF. As DNA, the CDR3 is TGCGCCAGCAGCCCCGGACAGGCTCTTTTCTCGGATACGCAGTATTTT.

The chain combines TRBV2 with TRBJ1-5; D is unclear. Germline CDR1 reads SNHLY; CDR2 reads FYNNEI. Trimming left V 6 bases short and J 4 bases short, with 13 bases between. The CDR3 length is 14 residues. DNA for the CDR3: TGTGCCAGCAGGAAAACGGATGAGAATCAGCCCCAGCATTTT. Encoded protein: CASRKTDENQPQHF.

The table lists this clonotype with a few counts. The J gene is TRBJ2-1, the V gene TRBV2; the match to TRBD2 covers 9 bases. CDR1 and CDR2 from the germline V gene are SNHLY and FYNNEI. V was pared by 8 bases and J by 15 bases, with 5 bases of the junction left unmatched. The CDR3 sequence is 10 residues long. This CDR3 is CASFRTSVFF. In nucleotides, the CDR3 is TGTGCCAGCTTCAGGACTAGCGTGTTCTTC.

This clonotype was found a few times. This rearrangement joins TRBV28 to TRBJ2-7; D perhaps matches TRBD2 (6 bases). Germline V lookup: CDR1 MDHEN, CDR2 SYDVKM. V lost 5 bases, J lost 1 base, and 12 bases lay in between. The CDR3 spans 14 residues. CDR3 nucleotide sequence: TGTGCCAGCAGTCCGGTAGCGGAGTCCTACGAGCAGTACTTC. Amino acid sequence: CASSPVAESYEQYF.

This clonotype was picked up a small number of times. The chain recombines TRBV6-2 or TRBV6-3 with TRBJ2-3; 7 positions agree with TRBD2. The length of the CDR3 is 14 residues. Trimming at V came to 3 bases and at J to 2 bases, leaving 2 bases not matched to a gene. Germline V gene data show CDR1 as MNHEY and CDR2 as SVGEGT. CDR3: CASSYGLDTDTQYF. CDR3 DNA sequence: TGTGCCAGCAGTTATGGACTAGACACAGATACGCAGTATTTT.

Regarding this clonotype: A much larger clone sits a single nucleotide away, making a read error possible. The rearrangement joins TRBV6-5 to TRBJ2-1; 9 positions agree with TRBD2. The V and J ends lost 6 bases and 6 bases, in that order; junction bases with no gene match: 6. Per the germline V gene, CDR1 is MNHEY and CDR2 is SVGAGI. The CDR3 has 14 amino acids. In nucleotides, the CDR3 is TGTGCCAGCAGGTTGACAGCGGGAGGCAATGAGCAGTTCTTC. Its translation is CASRLTAGGNEQFF.

This clonotype was seen a handful of times. The J gene is TRBJ1-6, the V gene TRBV7-2; D perhaps matches TRBD1 (5 bases). Germline V lookup: CDR1 SGHTA, CDR2 FQGNSA. The CDR3 length is 15 residues. V lost 2 bases and J 7 bases, leaving 12 bases between the germline ends. The CDR3 loop is CASSLQTESNSPLHF. Here the CDR3 DNA reads TGTGCCAGCAGCTTACAGACAGAATCAAATTCACCCCTCCACTTT.

This clonotype has just a few counts. This chain connects TRBV4-1 to TRBJ2-2; D is unclear. V lost 4 bases and J lost 3, with 6 bases in between. Per germline, CDR1 MGHRA and CDR2 YSYEKL. The CDR3 is 13 residues long. The CDR3 coding sequence is TGCGCCAGCAGCCTTTTCGACACCGGGGAGCTGTTTTTT. Translating gives CASSLFDTGELFF.

This chain joins TRBV10-2 and TRBJ2-7; 10 bases match TRBD2. The CDR3 consists of 13 residues. J gave up 6 bases and V 8 bases, and 7 bases lay outside the gene matches. Germline V gene data show CDR1 as WSHSY and CDR2 as SAAADI. CDR3 loop: CASEREGVGEQYF. The CDR3 DNA is TGCGCCAGCGAGCGGGAGGGGGTCGGCGAGCAGTACTTC.